This entry lists 2 T cell receptor beta chains sequenced from one sample in a study of T cell repertoires in cytomegalovirus infection. TCRdb re-derived calls from the reads in MiXCR, one entry per CDR3 protein. The sample includes 200,000 to 250,000 distinct CDR3 sequences, roughly two fifths of them seen just once. These TCRs' antigens remain unknown. The sample consisted of CD8+ T cells from cultured PBMCs, taken from culture after CMV antigen stimulation. The receptors come from a human donor in good health (CMV status not recorded). Some clones in this sample may be carry-over from other donors' samples.

The genes are TRBV11-3 and TRBJ2-3; D uncertain. The germline V gene has CDR1 SGHNT and CDR2 YENEEA. The V gene lost 5 bases and the J gene lost 2 bases, with 11 bases spanning the gap. The CDR3 loop spans 14 amino acids. CDR3 coding DNA: TGTGCCAGCAGCCCTGGAGTAAACACAGATACGCAGTATTTT. Its translation is CASSPGVNTDTQYF.

This clonotype appeared many times. V gene TRBV7-6 combines with J gene TRBJ2-7; the D gene could be TRBD1 or TRBD2 (7 bases each). In germline, CDR1 is SGHVS, CDR2 FNYEAQ. Trimming pared 5 bases from V and 7 bases from J, leaving 15 bases between. The length of the CDR3 is 13 residues. DNA of the CDR3: TGTGCCAGCAGCATTGCAGGGGGGGGTGAGCAGTACTTC. Amino acids: CASSIAGGGEQYF.